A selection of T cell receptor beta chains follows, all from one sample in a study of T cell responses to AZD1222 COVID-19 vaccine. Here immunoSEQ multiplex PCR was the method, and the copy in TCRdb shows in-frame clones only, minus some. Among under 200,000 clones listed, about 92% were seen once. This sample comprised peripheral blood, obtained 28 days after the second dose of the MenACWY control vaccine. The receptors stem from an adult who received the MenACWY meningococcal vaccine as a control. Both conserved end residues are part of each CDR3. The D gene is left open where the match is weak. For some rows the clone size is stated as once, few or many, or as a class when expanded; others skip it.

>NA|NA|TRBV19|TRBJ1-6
TGTGCCAGTAGTAGAGGGCAGAATAATTCACCCCTCCACTTT
CASSRGQNNSPLHF
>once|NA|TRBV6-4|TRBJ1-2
TGTGCCAGCAAAGAGACCGAAAGATCTAACTATGGCTACACCTTC
CASKETERSNYGYTF
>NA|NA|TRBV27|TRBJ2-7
TGTGCCAGAGCAGGTCCTGGCTCCAATTATTCCTACGAGCAGTACTTC
CARAGPGSNYSYEQYF
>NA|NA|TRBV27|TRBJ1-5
TGTGCCAGCAGTTTAGTCCAGGGGAAGTTTGGCAATCAGCCCCAGCATTTT
CASSLVQGKFGNQPQHF
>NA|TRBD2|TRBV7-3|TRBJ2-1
TGTGCCAGCAGCTTAACTCGGACTAGCGCGGATGAGCAGTTCTTC
CASSLTRTSADEQFF
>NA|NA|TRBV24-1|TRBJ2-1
TGTGCCACCAGTGAAGTCTGGGGCGGGTCGCTGTTCTTC
CATSEVWGGSLFF
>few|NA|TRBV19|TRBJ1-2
TGTGCCAGTAGAACATTTGCCCCCATTGGACAAACCTATGGCTACACCTTC
CASRTFAPIGQTYGYTF
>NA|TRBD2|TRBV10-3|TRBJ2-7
TGTGCCATCAGTGAGTCTGTCGCGGGAGGTAGGGAGCAGTACTTC
CAISESVAGGREQYF
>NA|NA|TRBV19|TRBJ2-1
TGTGCCAGTAGCCCCGTGAGCGGCCCCTTTGAGCAGTTCTTC
CASSPVSGPFEQFF
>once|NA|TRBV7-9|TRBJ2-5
TGTGCCAGCAGCTTAACCCGACTCGGGCCTACAGAGACCCAGTACTTC
CASSLTRLGPTETQYF
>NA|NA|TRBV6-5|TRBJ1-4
TGTGCCAGCAGCCCGGGGGAAAAACTGTTTTTT
CASSPGEKLFF
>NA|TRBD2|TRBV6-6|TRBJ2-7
TGTGCCAGCAGCACTACTAGCGGGAGCTCCTACGAGCAGTACTTC
CASSTTSGSSYEQYF
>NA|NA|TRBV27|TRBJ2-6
TGTGCCAGCAGTCCCTGGGGTTCTGGGGCCAACGTCCTGACTTTC
CASSPWGSGANVLTF
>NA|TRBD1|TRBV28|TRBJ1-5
TGTGCCAGCAGGCCGGGACAGAGATATCAGCCCCAGCATTTT
CASRPGQRYQPQHF
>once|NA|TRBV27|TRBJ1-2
TGTGCCAGCAAAGTGGGCAGGGAAAATTATGGCTACACCTTC
CASKVGRENYGYTF
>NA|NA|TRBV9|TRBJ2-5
TGTGCCAGCAGCCCAGGGGCGCGGAAGGAGACCCAGTACTTC
CASSPGARKETQYF
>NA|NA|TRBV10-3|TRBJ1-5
TGTGCCATCAGTGAAGTAAATCAGCCCCAGCATTTT
CAISEVNQPQHF
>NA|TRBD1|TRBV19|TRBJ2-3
TGTGCCAGTAGTATCCTTCTAGGGGGCGGCACAGATACGCAGTATTTT
CASSILLGGGTDTQYF
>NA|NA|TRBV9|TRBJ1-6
TGTGCCAGCAGCGTAGGGCCCGGTTGGAATTCACCCCTCCACTTT
CASSVGPGWNSPLHF
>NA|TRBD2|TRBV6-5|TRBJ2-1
TGTGCCAGCAGCGCGGGAGCTCACGGGAATGAGCAGTTCTTC
CASSAGAHGNEQFF
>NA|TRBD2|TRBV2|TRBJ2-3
TGTGCCACCCAGGTTCTAGCGGGGTCCACAGATACGCAGTATTTT
CATQVLAGSTDTQYF
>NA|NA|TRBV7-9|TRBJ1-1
TGTGCCAGCAGCCTAGAGGGGGAGAACACTGAAGCTTTCTTT
CASSLEGENTEAFF
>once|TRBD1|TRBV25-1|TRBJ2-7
TGTGCCAGCAGTGATAACACAGGGACAGGCTCCTACGAGCAGTACTTC
CASSDNTGTGSYEQYF
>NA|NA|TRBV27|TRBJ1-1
TGTGCCAGCAGCATAACGGGCCGCGGGACTGAAGCTTTCTTT
CASSITGRGTEAFF
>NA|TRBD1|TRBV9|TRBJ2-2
TGTGCCAGCAGTACTGGGACAGGGACTTACACCGGGGAGCTGTTTTTT
CASSTGTGTYTGELFF
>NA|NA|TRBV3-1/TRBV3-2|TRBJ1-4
TGTGCCAGCAGCCACTTTAGAGCAGGGGTGGCGAATGAAAAACTGTTTTTT
CASSHFRAGVANEKLFF
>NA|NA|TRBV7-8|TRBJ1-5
TGTGCCAGCAGCTTAGGTCGCCCGGCTTACAATCAGCCCCAGCATTTT
CASSLGRPAYNQPQHF
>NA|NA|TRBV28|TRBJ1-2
TGTGCCAGCAGTTGGCCGCGGGGGATCCGCGGCTACACCTTC
CASSWPRGIRGYTF
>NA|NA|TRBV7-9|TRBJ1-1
TGTGCCAGCAGCTTAGGGAGCCGGGAAGCTTTCTTT
CASSLGSREAFF
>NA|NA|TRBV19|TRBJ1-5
TGTGCCAGTAGTCTCCCCAATCAGCCCCAGCATTTT
CASSLPNQPQHF
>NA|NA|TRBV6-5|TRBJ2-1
TGTGCCAGCAGTTCCTGGAGGGAGAGACACAATGAGCAGTTCTTC
CASSSWRERHNEQFF
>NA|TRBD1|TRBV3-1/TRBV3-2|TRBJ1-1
TGTGCCAGCAGCCCTGGGACAGGTGAAGCTTTCTTT
CASSPGTGEAFF
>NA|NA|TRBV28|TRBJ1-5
TGTGCCAGCAGTCCACCCACAGGGATTCAGCCCCAGCATTTT
CASSPPTGIQPQHF
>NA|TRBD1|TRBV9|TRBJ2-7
TGTGCCAGCAGCGGTACCGGACAGGGAACAGGAGAGCAGTACTTC
CASSGTGQGTGEQYF
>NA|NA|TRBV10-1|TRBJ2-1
TGCGCCAGCAGTGATAGAAGACTGGGTCTCCATGAGCAGTTCTTC
CASSDRRLGLHEQFF
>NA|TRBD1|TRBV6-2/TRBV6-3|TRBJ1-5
TGTGCCAGCAGCCGGACAGGGTGGGGGAATCAGCCCCAGCATTTT
CASSRTGWGNQPQHF
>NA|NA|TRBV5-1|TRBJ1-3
TGCGCCAGCAGCTGGGTCAGCACTGGAAACACCATATATTTT
CASSWVSTGNTIYF
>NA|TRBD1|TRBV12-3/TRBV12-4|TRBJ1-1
TGTGCCAGCAGTTTCAGGACAGGGCCTGAAGCTTTCTTT
CASSFRTGPEAFF
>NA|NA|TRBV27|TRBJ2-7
TGTGCCAGCAGTCCTTCGGGATACGAGCAGTACTTC
CASSPSGYEQYF
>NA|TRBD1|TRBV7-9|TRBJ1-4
TGTGCCAGCAGCCGGGGGGGCGCGACAGGGATCGGAGCTAATGAAAAACTGTTTTTT
CASSRGGATGIGANEKLFF
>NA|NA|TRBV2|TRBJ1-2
TGTGCCAGCAGTAAAGGGGGTATCGATGGCTACACCTTC
CASSKGGIDGYTF
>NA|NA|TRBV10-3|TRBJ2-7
TGTGCCATCAGTGGAATAAGGGACGACGAGCAGTACTTC
CAISGIRDDEQYF
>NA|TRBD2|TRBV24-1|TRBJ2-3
TGTGCCACCTCCCCCGGGGGGGCCGATACGCAGTATTTT
CATSPGGADTQYF
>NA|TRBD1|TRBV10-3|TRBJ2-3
TGTGCCATCAGTGAGTCGGACAGGGGCACAGATACGCAGTATTTT
CAISESDRGTDTQYF
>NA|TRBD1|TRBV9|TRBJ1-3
TGTGCCAGCAGCGTGACAGGGCTTTCTGGAAACACCATATATTTT
CASSVTGLSGNTIYF
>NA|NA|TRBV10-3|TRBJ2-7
TGTGCCATCAGTGAGTACCAGGGGGGTTCCTACGAGCAGTACTTC
CAISEYQGGSYEQYF
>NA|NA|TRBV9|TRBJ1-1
TGTGCCAGCAGCGTAGAGGGGGGACCCAGAGGGAACACTGAAGCTTTCTTT
CASSVEGGPRGNTEAFF